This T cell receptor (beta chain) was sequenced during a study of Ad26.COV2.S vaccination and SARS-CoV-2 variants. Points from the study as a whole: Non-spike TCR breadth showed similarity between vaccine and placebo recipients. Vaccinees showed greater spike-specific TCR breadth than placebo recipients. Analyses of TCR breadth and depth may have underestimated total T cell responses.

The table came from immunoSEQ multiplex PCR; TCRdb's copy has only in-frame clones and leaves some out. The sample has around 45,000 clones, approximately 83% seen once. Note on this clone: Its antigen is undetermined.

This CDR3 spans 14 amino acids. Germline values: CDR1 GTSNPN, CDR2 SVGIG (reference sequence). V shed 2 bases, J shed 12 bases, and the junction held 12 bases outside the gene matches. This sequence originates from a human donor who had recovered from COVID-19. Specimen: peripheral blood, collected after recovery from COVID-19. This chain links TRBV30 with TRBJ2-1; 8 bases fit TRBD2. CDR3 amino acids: CAWSTLLSGMAQFF. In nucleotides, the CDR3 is TGTGCCTGGAGTACCCTCCTTAGCGGGATGGCGCAGTTCTTC.